The 20 T cell receptor beta chains below were found in one sample sequenced in a study of blood T cell repertoires in COVID-19. Only in-frame clones appear in the TCRdb table, and some are missing; sequencing was by immunoSEQ multiplex PCR. Of hundreds of thousands of clones in the sample, about 80% were seen once. Sequencing input: peripheral blood. Receptors were obtained from an elderly woman with acute or convalescent COVID-19.

This clone was detected only a few times. The J gene is TRBJ1-6, the V gene TRBV28; D may be TRBD1 (5 bases). This CDR3 spans 15 amino acids. The germline CDR1 and CDR2 sequences are MDHEN and SYDVKM. V lost 7 bases, J lost 4 bases, and 14 bases lay in between. CDR3: CASKRGDLYNSPLHF. The CDR3 coding sequence is TGTGCCAGCAAGCGGGGGGACTTATATAATTCACCCCTCCACTTT.

The chain joins TRBV11-3 to TRBJ2-2; 8 nucleotides line up with TRBD2. Germline V CDR1 and CDR2: SGHNT, YENEEA. V was clipped by 1 base and J by 5 bases; unmatched bases: 6. The CDR3 consists of 16 residues. Here the CDR3 reads CASSLVFTGGTGELFF. The DNA of the CDR3 is TGTGCCAGCAGCTTAGTCTTCACGGGGGGGACCGGGGAGCTGTTTTTT.

The rearrangement links TRBV5-5 to TRBJ1-2; 7 bases line up with TRBD1. This CDR3 has 14 residues. V lost 4 bases and J lost 4; bases outside the gene matches: 7. Germline-derived CDR1 and CDR2 are SGHKS and YYEKEE (reference sequence). The CDR3 protein is CASSPEGAPYGYTF. In nucleotides, the CDR3 is TGTGCCAGCAGCCCTGAGGGGGCGCCCTATGGCTACACCTTC.

This chain links TRBV5-1 with TRBJ1-2; the D is unclear. CDR3 length: 13 residues. CDR1 is SGHRS, CDR2 YFSETQ, per germline. Trimming removed 4 bases from V and 2 bases from J, with 9 bases in between. Written as DNA, the CDR3 is TGCGCCAGCAGCATCGACAAAAACTATGGCTACACCTTC. This encodes CASSIDKNYGYTF.

This clone came up once. The chain links TRBV2 to TRBJ1-3; 8 nucleotides line up with TRBD1. Germline values: CDR1 SNHLY, CDR2 FYNNEI. The CDR3 is 15 residues long. The J segment lost 0 bases and the V segment lost 5 bases, leaving 3 bases of the junction unmatched. CDR3 amino acids: CASSPQGASGNTIYF. In DNA form, the CDR3 reads TGTGCCAGCAGTCCGCAGGGGGCCTCTGGAAACACCATATATTTT.

The V call is TRBV18, the J call TRBJ2-7; 8 nucleotides agree with TRBD1. Per germline, CDR1 KGHSH and CDR2 LQKENI. The CDR3 spans 13 residues. V gave up 6 bases and J gave up 6 bases; unmatched junction bases: 7. Written as DNA, the CDR3 is TGTGCCAGCTCGCCGGGACAGGACACCGAGCAGTACTTC. As protein: CASSPGQDTEQYF.

The gene calls are TRBV7-9 and TRBJ1-6; 7 bases are a match to TRBD1. The V gene end was trimmed by 5 bases and the J gene end by 6 bases; junction bases not matched to a gene: 4. The CDR3 spans 14 residues. Germline V gene lookup returns CDR1 SEHNR and CDR2 FQNEAQ (reference sequence). The CDR3 nucleotides are TGTGCCAGCAGCCCCTCAGGGGGTAATTCACCCCTCCACTTT. This gives the protein CASSPSGGNSPLHF.

The chain employs TRBV2 and TRBJ2-7; 9 positions agree with TRBD1. The CDR3 is 14 residues long. Trimming cost V 7 bases and J 3 bases; bases outside gene matches: 7. Germline V gene sequence: CDR1 SNHLY, CDR2 FYNNEI. In nucleotides, the CDR3 is TGTGCCAGCAATCCGGGACAGGGAATCTACGAGCAGTACTTC. This codes for CASNPGQGIYEQYF.

The chain carries TRBV6-4 and TRBJ2-2; 9 bases align to TRBD1. Germline V lookup: CDR1 MRHNA, CDR2 SNTAGT. After removal of 4 bases from V and 4 bases from J, the junction contained 1 base not matched to a gene. The CDR3 totals 14 residues. The CDR3 spells CASSGQGVTGELFF. The CDR3, as DNA: TGTGCCAGCAGTGGACAGGGGGTCACCGGGGAGCTGTTTTTT.

This chain connects TRBV19 to TRBJ2-2, with 8 bases fitting TRBD1. CDR1 is LNHDA and CDR2 is SQIVND in the germline V gene (reference sequence). CDR3 length: 15 amino acids. V was pared by 4 bases and J by 4 bases, with 5 bases of the junction left unmatched. The DNA of the CDR3 is TGTGCCAGTAGTACCAGGACAGGGAGCACCGGGGAGCTGTTTTTT. This sequence encodes CASSTRTGSTGELFF.

CDR3 loop: CASSLLLQPQHF. The CDR3 coding sequence is TGTGCCAGCAGTCTCTTACTTCAGCCCCAGCATTTT. V usage is TRBV28 and J usage is TRBJ1-5; D remains ambiguous. Germline V gene lookup returns CDR1 MDHEN and CDR2 SYDVKM. The V gene lost 5 bases and the J gene lost 6 bases, with 8 bases spanning the gap. This CDR3 has 12 amino acids.

V and J are TRBV7-9 and TRBJ2-5, with 10 bases that match TRBD2. The CDR3 has 15 amino acids. Germline CDR1 is SEHNR and CDR2 is FQNEAQ (reference sequence). V lost 4 bases to trimming and J lost 3 bases; unmatched junction nucleotides: 5. CDR3 sequence: CASSSGLAFKETQYF. The CDR3 DNA sequence: TGTGCCAGCAGCTCGGGACTAGCGTTTAAAGAGACCCAGTACTTC.

The V gene is TRBV28, the J gene TRBJ1-2; D is possibly TRBD1 (6 bases). The V end lost 9 bases, the J end lost 4 bases, and 12 bases lay between the germline ends. CDR3 size: 12 residues. Germline V gene lookup returns CDR1 MDHEN and CDR2 SYDVKM. The CDR3 DNA is TGTGCCAGTAGTGGGGGCGGCTATGGCTACACCTTC. Protein sequence: CASSGGGYGYTF.

This clone showed up just a few times. The chain is built from TRBV4-1 and TRBJ1-5, with 8 bases fitting TRBD1. CDR1 is MGHRA, CDR2 YSYEKL, per germline. Unmatched junction bases numbered 13, after V lost 0 bases and J lost 0 bases. The CDR3 runs to 20 residues. The CDR3 here is CASSQDIVRTGPGSNQPQHF. The DNA for the CDR3 is TGCGCCAGCAGCCAAGATATTGTCAGGACAGGGCCGGGTAGCAATCAGCCCCAGCATTTT.

The chain employs TRBV18 and TRBJ1-5; weak D call: TRBD1 (5 bases). CDR1 and CDR2 (germline): KGHSH, LQKENI. The CDR3 covers 13 residues. The V end was cut by 2 bases, the J end by 10 bases, with 12 bases between. CDR3 coding DNA: TGTGCCAGCTCACCATTGGGGGGTCACCCCCAGCATTTT. It is translated as CASSPLGGHPQHF.

CDR3 coding DNA: TGTGCCAGTAGTAAGGGGATGAACACTGAAGCTTTCTTT. Its protein is CASSKGMNTEAFF. The J gene is TRBJ1-1, the V gene TRBV19, with D possibly matching TRBD1 (5 bases). Germline CDR1 and CDR2: LNHDA and SQIVND (reference sequence). V lost 4 bases and J 0 bases, leaving 6 bases between the germline ends. This CDR3 region has 13 residues.

V gene TRBV18 combines with J gene TRBJ2-2; D unclear. The CDR3 is 16 residues long. CDR1 is KGHSH, CDR2 LQKENI, per germline. The V and J ends lost 1 base and 1 base respectively, with 10 bases between them. The CDR3: CASSPRNTVNTGELFF. In DNA form, the CDR3 reads TGTGCCAGCTCACCACGCAATACGGTGAACACCGGGGAGCTGTTTTTT.

The chain couples TRBV7-2 to TRBJ1-1, with unresolved D. The CDR3 loop spans 13 amino acids. V was clipped by 5 bases and J by 2 bases, with 9 bases between them. Per germline, CDR1 SGHTA and CDR2 FQGNSA. CDR3 amino acids: CASSTKLNTEAFF. The CDR3 nucleotides are TGTGCCAGCAGCACCAAGCTCAACACTGAAGCTTTCTTT. The variable domain in full, with the rest retrieved from reference TRBV7-2 and TRBJ1-1, is GAGVSQSPSNKVTEKGKDVELRCDPISGHTALYWYRQSLGQGLEFLIYFQGNSAPDKSGLPSDRFSAERTGGSVSTLTIQRTQQEDSAVYLCASSTKLNTEAFFGQGTRLTVV.

A single count supports this clone. The rearrangement uses TRBV28 and TRBJ2-3, with TRBD2 identical over 9 bases. This CDR3 is 15 amino acids long. Germline CDR1 MDHEN, CDR2 SYDVKM. V lost 6 bases to trimming and J lost 4 bases; unmatched junction nucleotides: 8. The CDR3 spells CASSFASGTSDTQYF. Here the CDR3 DNA reads TGTGCCAGCAGCTTTGCTAGCGGGACTTCAGATACGCAGTATTTT.

The chain recombines TRBV28 with TRBJ1-3; no reliable D call. The CDR3 is made up of 15 amino acids. Looked up from germline, CDR1 is MDHEN and CDR2 is SYDVKM. The V gene lost 3 bases and the J gene lost 0 bases, with 9 bases spanning the gap. The CDR3 bases are TGTGCCAGCAGTTTTAGTACGGGCTCTGGAAACACCATATATTTT. It is translated as CASSFSTGSGNTIYF. The whole variable domain, remainder taken from reference TRBV28 and TRBJ1-3, is DVKVTQSSRYLVKRTGEKVFLECVQDMDHENMFWYRQDPGLGLRLIYFSYDVKMKEKGDIPEGYSVSREKKERFSLILESASTNQTSMYLCASSFSTGSGNTIYFGEGSWLTVV.